The rows below give T cell receptor beta chains drawn from one sample of a study of T cells in Graves' hyperthyroidism and ophthalmopathy. TCRdb fed the multiplex PCR reads into MiXCR, producing one record per CDR3 protein. The sample consists of 300,000 or so distinct CDR3 sequences, approximately 16% of them appearing once. The specimen was blood. All receptors come from a man under 40 with Graves' hyperthyroidism. Both conserved end residues are part of each CDR3. A D gene is named only where the DNA matches it firmly. A clone size is listed for some rows: how often the clone was seen (once, few, many), or a class if it is expanded.

>TRBJ2-1|-|many|TRBV6-5
CASSYRGFAVREQFF
TGTGCCAGCAGTTACAGGGGGTTCGCGGTCCGTGAGCAGTTCTTC
>TRBJ1-4|-|many|TRBV6-1
CASIRQPTNEKLFF
TGTGCCAGCATAAGACAACCAACTAATGAAAAACTGTTTTTT
>TRBJ2-7|-|many|TRBV7-9
CASSRISGEQYF
TGTGCCAGCAGCCGTATAAGTGGAGAGCAGTACTTC
>TRBJ1-5|-|many|TRBV2
CASSVGNQPQHF
TGTGCCAGCAGTGTCGGCAATCAGCCCCAGCATTTT
>TRBJ2-7|-|many|TRBV2
CASTLSSYEQYF
TGTGCCAGCACCCTGAGCTCCTACGAGCAGTACTTC
>TRBJ2-4|-|few|TRBV7-2
CASSKTGRNIQYF
TGTGCCAGCAGCAAGACAGGTCGGAACATTCAGTACTTC
>TRBJ1-6|TRBD1|many|TRBV5-5
CASIPGQSAGSSPLHF
TGTGCCAGCATTCCGGGACAGTCCGCCGGTAGTTCACCCCTCCACTTT
>TRBJ2-7|TRBD2|-|TRBV12-3/TRBV12-4
CASSPGGEAGEQYF
TGTGCCAGCAGCCCCGGGGGGGAAGCGGGAGAGCAGTACTTC
>TRBJ1-4|-|few|TRBV9
CASSVDSNEKLFF
TGTGCCAGCAGCGTAGACAGTAATGAAAAACTGTTTTTT
>TRBJ2-1|-|many|TRBV20-1
CSACASVGANEQFF
TGCAGTGCCTGCGCTAGCGTGGGGGCGAATGAGCAGTTCTTC
>TRBJ1-1|-|few|TRBV2
CASSDGVAEAFF
TGTGCCAGCAGCGACGGGGTGGCTGAAGCTTTCTTT
>TRBJ1-1|-|few|TRBV29-1
CSAWTGDTEAFF
TGCAGCGCCTGGACCGGGGACACTGAAGCTTTCTTT